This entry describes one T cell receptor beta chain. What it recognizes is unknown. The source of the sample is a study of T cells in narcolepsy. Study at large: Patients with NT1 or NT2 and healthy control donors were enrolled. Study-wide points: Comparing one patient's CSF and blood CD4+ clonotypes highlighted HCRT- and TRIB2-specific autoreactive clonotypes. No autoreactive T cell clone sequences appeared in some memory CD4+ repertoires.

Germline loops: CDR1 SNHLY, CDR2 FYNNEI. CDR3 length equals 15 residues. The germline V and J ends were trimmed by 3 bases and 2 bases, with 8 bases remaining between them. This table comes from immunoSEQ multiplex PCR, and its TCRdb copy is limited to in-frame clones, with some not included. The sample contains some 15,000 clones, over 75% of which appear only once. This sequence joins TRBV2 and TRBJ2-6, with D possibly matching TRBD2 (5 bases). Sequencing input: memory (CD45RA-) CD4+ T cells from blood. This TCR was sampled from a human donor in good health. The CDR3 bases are TGTGCCAGCAGTGATTGGGGAGCTGGGGCCAACGTCCTGACTTTC. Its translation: CASSDWGAGANVLTF.